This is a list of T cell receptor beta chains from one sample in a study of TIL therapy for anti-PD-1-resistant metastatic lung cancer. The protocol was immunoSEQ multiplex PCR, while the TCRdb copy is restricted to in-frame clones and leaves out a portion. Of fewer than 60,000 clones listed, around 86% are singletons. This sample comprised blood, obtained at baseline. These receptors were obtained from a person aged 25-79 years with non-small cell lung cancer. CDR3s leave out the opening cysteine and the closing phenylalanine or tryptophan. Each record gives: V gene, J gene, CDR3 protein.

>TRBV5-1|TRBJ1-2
ASSLQGESNYGYT
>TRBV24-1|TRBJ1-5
ATRGQGNQPQH
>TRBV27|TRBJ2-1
ASTGQGRSHNEQF
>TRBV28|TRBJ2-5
ASSQVLALRETQY
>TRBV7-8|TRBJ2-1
ASSLLFDEQF
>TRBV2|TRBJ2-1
ASSETPDYFPYNEQF
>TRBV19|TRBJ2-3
ASSFRRGVTDTQY
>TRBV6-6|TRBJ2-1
ASTLTGRHEQF
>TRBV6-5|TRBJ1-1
ASRVGTMNTEAF
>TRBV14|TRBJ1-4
ASSAPPINGRANEKLF
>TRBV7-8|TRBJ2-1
ASSLGERGSGEQF
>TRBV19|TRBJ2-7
ARVPGLAAYEQY
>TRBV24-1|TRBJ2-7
ATSAGTGSSYEQY
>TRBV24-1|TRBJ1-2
ATSDGGTGLGGYT
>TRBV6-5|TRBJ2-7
ASSYAAGGGSYEQY
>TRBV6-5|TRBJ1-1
ASRVTGGTEAF
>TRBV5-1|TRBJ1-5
ASSTGGGPQH
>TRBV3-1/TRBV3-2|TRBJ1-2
ASSQEGQMVNYGYT
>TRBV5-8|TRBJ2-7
ASSGGTGQSSYEQY
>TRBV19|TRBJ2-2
ATKRNTGELF
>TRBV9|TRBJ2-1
ASSVGGGSSYNEQF
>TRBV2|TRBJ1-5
ASSDRGHQPQH
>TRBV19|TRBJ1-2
ASSPRDRAGYT
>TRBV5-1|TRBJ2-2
ASTKEGSTNTGELF
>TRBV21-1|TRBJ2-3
ASSLGDRGILDTQY
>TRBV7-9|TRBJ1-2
ASSLVAGGNYGYT
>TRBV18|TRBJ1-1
ASSPTATSAGSGNTEAF
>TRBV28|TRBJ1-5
ASSAGIDNQPQH
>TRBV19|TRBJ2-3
ASSTRYRADTQY
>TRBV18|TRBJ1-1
ASSPRAGLNTEAF
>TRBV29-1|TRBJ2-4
SVRGDLAKNIQY
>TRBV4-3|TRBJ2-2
ASSQDRQLGELF
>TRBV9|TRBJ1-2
ASSVGTFRGVGYT
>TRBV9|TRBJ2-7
ASSPSGLLDEQY
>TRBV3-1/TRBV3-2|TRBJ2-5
ASSPSLGQETQY
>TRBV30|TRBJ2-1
AWKTESSYNEQF
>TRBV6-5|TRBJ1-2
ASRPVTANYGYT
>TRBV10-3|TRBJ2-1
AISAPSGPHNEQF
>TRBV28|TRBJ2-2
ASSTRVGGELF
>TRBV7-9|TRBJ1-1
ASRTGLTEAF
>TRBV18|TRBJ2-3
ASSPTGLTSGSTDTQY
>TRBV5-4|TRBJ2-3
ASSLTASGRAGGTDTQY
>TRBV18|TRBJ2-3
ASRLAGAATDTQY
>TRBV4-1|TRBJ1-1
ASSQDLARGRTEAF
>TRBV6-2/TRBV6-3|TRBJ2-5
ASSGAGENQETQY
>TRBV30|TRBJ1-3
AWSVGTGAGNTIY